The rows below give T cell receptor beta chains drawn from one sample of a study of radiotherapy plus CTLA-4 blockade in lung cancer. Profiling relied on immunoSEQ multiplex PCR, and the TCRdb table lists in-frame clones only, not all of them. The data show about 67,000 clones, 70% to 80% seen once. This specimen consisted of peripheral blood, obtained from a patient treated with radiotherapy plus ipilimumab. The receptor source for this set is a human donor with non-small cell lung cancer whose response to radiotherapy plus ipilimumab could not be evaluated. Some clones in this sample may be carry-over from other donors' samples. CDR3s include the opening cysteine and the closing phenylalanine or tryptophan. A D gene is named only where the DNA matches it firmly. Some rows mark clone size as missing; the rest say once, few, many or name a class of expanded clone.

V: TRBV2; size: NA; D: TRBD1; J: TRBJ2-7; CDR3: CASDRDRGQEQYF; DNA: TGTGCCAGCGACAGGGACAGGGGGCAGGAGCAGTACTTC
V: TRBV28; size: NA; D: NA; J: TRBJ2-1; CDR3: CASSLIHPILGDEQFF; DNA: TGTGCCAGCAGTCTGATACACCCAATACTAGGTGATGAGCAGTTCTTC
V: TRBV19; size: NA; D: NA; J: TRBJ1-6; CDR3: CASSPGGFYNSPLHF; DNA: TGTGCCAGTAGCCCAGGAGGATTCTATAATTCACCCCTCCACTTT
V: TRBV7-2; size: few; D: NA; J: TRBJ1-2; CDR3: CASSPPGGYYGYTF; DNA: TGTGCCAGCAGCCCGCCGGGAGGGTACTATGGCTACACCTTC
V: TRBV7-2; size: once; D: TRBD2; J: TRBJ2-1; CDR3: CASSLREGGQFF; DNA: TGTGCCAGCAGCCTTCGGGAGGGTGGGCAGTTCTTC
V: TRBV11-1; size: NA; D: TRBD1; J: TRBJ1-4; CDR3: CASSLDRGGTVLGQLFF; DNA: TGTGCCAGCAGCTTAGACAGGGGTGGCACCGTTCTCGGACAACTGTTTTTT
V: TRBV7-8; size: once; D: NA; J: TRBJ1-2; CDR3: CASSLVPANYGYTF; DNA: TGTGCCAGCAGCTTAGTACCAGCTAACTATGGCTACACCTTC
V: TRBV5-6; size: NA; D: NA; J: TRBJ2-7; CDR3: CASSLPGLKGSYEQYF; DNA: TGTGCCAGCAGCTTGCCCGGCCTCAAGGGGTCCTACGAGCAGTACTTC
V: TRBV27; size: NA; D: TRBD1; J: TRBJ1-5; CDR3: CASTATGVGNQPQHF; DNA: TGTGCCAGCACCGCAACAGGGGTAGGCAATCAGCCCCAGCATTTT
V: TRBV13; size: NA; D: TRBD2; J: TRBJ2-3; CDR3: CASSPVVRGGMDTQYF; DNA: TGTGCCAGCAGCCCTGTAGTGCGGGGGGGCATGGATACGCAGTATTTT
V: TRBV14; size: once; D: NA; J: TRBJ1-2; CDR3: CASSLTGNGYTF; DNA: TGTGCCAGCAGCCTGACAGGCAATGGCTACACCTTC
V: TRBV18; size: NA; D: TRBD1; J: TRBJ1-2; CDR3: CASSPGQGAGGYTF; DNA: TGTGCCAGCTCACCCGGACAGGGGGCAGGAGGCTACACCTTC
V: TRBV19; size: NA; D: TRBD1; J: TRBJ2-7; CDR3: CASSPDRGQQYF; DNA: TGTGCCAGTAGTCCCGACAGGGGGCAGCAGTACTTC
V: TRBV27; size: NA; D: TRBD2; J: TRBJ2-3; CDR3: CASSSIGGAADTQYF; DNA: TGTGCCAGCAGCTCCATCGGGGGGGCCGCAGATACGCAGTATTTT
V: TRBV6-1; size: few; D: TRBD1; J: TRBJ1-4; CDR3: CASSAWAGGKEKLFF; DNA: TGTGCCAGCAGTGCGTGGGCAGGGGGCAAGGAAAAACTGTTTTTT
V: TRBV18; size: NA; D: TRBD1; J: TRBJ1-5; CDR3: CASSPGTGGNQPQHF; DNA: TGTGCCAGCTCACCGGGTACAGGGGGCAATCAGCCCCAGCATTTT
V: TRBV18; size: NA; D: TRBD1; J: TRBJ1-1; CDR3: CASSFRTGQFDTEAFF; DNA: TGTGCCAGCTCATTTCGGACAGGACAATTCGACACTGAAGCTTTCTTT
V: TRBV30; size: NA; D: TRBD1; J: TRBJ1-1; CDR3: CAWSVQGPEAFF; DNA: TGTGCCTGGAGTGTACAGGGGCCTGAAGCTTTCTTT
V: TRBV7-2; size: NA; D: NA; J: TRBJ2-7; CDR3: CASSFTHLQAHEQYF; DNA: TGTGCCAGCAGCTTTACCCACCTACAGGCTCACGAGCAGTACTTC
V: TRBV6-6; size: NA; D: NA; J: TRBJ2-4; CDR3: CASSYSGTGQYF; DNA: TGTGCCAGCAGTTACTCCGGCACGGGTCAGTACTTC
V: TRBV5-1; size: NA; D: NA; J: TRBJ2-5; CDR3: CASSLAGGKETQYF; DNA: TGCGCCAGCAGCTTGGCCGGGGGAAAAGAGACCCAGTACTTC
V: TRBV18; size: few; D: TRBD1; J: TRBJ1-6; CDR3: CASSPYPTGDSPLHF; DNA: TGTGCCAGCTCACCTTATCCGACAGGGGACTCACCCCTCCACTTT
V: TRBV19; size: medium-sized; D: TRBD1; J: TRBJ1-1; CDR3: CASNPGQGRTEAFF; DNA: TGTGCCAGTAACCCGGGACAGGGAAGAACTGAAGCTTTCTTT
V: TRBV5-4; size: NA; D: NA; J: TRBJ1-6; CDR3: CASSLRGHNSPLHF; DNA: TGTGCCAGCAGCTTGAGGGGTCATAATTCACCCCTCCACTTT
V: TRBV5-6; size: NA; D: NA; J: TRBJ2-7; CDR3: CASSLSPPSLTSYEQYF; DNA: TGTGCCAGCAGCTTATCTCCCCCGAGCCTAACCTCCTACGAGCAGTACTTC
V: TRBV7-2; size: NA; D: TRBD1; J: TRBJ2-3; CDR3: CASSTGGAEDTQYF; DNA: TGTGCCAGCAGCACAGGGGGAGCGGAAGATACGCAGTATTTT
V: TRBV4-1; size: few; D: TRBD1; J: TRBJ1-6; CDR3: CASSHQGADSPLHF; DNA: TGCGCCAGCAGCCATCAGGGGGCGGATTCACCCCTCCACTTT
V: TRBV4-3; size: NA; D: TRBD2; J: TRBJ2-7; CDR3: CASSQGPGLEAYEQYF; DNA: TGCGCCAGCAGCCAAGGCCCGGGACTAGAAGCCTACGAGCAGTACTTC
V: TRBV6-4; size: NA; D: NA; J: TRBJ1-5; CDR3: CASEIRHPVLYQPQHF; DNA: TGTGCCAGCGAAATCCGACACCCCGTCCTTTATCAGCCCCAGCATTTT
V: TRBV28; size: NA; D: TRBD2; J: TRBJ2-7; CDR3: CASTGGGTYEQYF; DNA: TGTGCCAGCACGGGCGGGGGAACCTACGAGCAGTACTTC
V: TRBV7-2; size: NA; D: NA; J: TRBJ2-7; CDR3: CASSLPPGEQYF; DNA: TGTGCCAGCAGCTTACCCCCGGGGGAGCAGTACTTC
V: TRBV14; size: NA; D: TRBD1; J: TRBJ1-2; CDR3: CASSQGGQRYGYTF; DNA: TGTGCCAGCAGCCAAGGGGGACAGAGGTATGGCTACACCTTC
V: TRBV27; size: NA; D: TRBD1; J: TRBJ2-7; CDR3: CASSLSVTGTYEQYF; DNA: TGTGCCAGCAGTTTATCGGTGACAGGGACCTACGAGCAGTACTTC
V: TRBV28; size: NA; D: TRBD1; J: TRBJ2-1; CDR3: CASSYRGRPYNEQFF; DNA: TGTGCCAGCAGTTACAGGGGAAGGCCCTACAATGAGCAGTTCTTC
V: TRBV4-3; size: NA; D: NA; J: TRBJ1-6; CDR3: CASSQERRGWSPLHF; DNA: TGCGCCAGCAGCCAAGAGCGTAGGGGATGGTCACCCCTCCACTTT
V: TRBV19; size: NA; D: TRBD1; J: TRBJ1-5; CDR3: CASSPTQGAVWHF; DNA: TGTGCCAGTAGTCCCACACAGGGGGCGGTCTGGCATTTT
V: TRBV19; size: NA; D: TRBD1; J: TRBJ1-2; CDR3: CASSPRTGAATF; DNA: TGTGCCAGTAGTCCTCGGACAGGCGCTGCCACCTTC
V: TRBV7-6; size: once; D: TRBD1; J: TRBJ1-2; CDR3: CASSLGQGEYGYTF; DNA: TGTGCCAGCAGCTTAGGGCAGGGGGAGTATGGCTACACCTTC
V: TRBV7-3; size: NA; D: TRBD2; J: TRBJ2-1; CDR3: CASSLLRESSYNEQFF; DNA: TGTGCCAGCAGCTTGTTGCGGGAGAGCTCCTACAATGAGCAGTTCTTC
V: TRBV9; size: NA; D: NA; J: TRBJ1-2; CDR3: CASSVGSVNYGYTF; DNA: TGTGCCAGCAGCGTAGGGTCAGTGAACTATGGCTACACCTTC
V: TRBV5-6; size: NA; D: TRBD1; J: TRBJ2-7; CDR3: CASSLQGMAEEQYF; DNA: TGTGCCAGCAGCCTACAGGGGATGGCGGAAGAGCAGTACTTC
V: TRBV7-9; size: NA; D: TRBD1; J: TRBJ1-2; CDR3: CASSSTGGYGYTF; DNA: TGTGCCAGCAGCTCGACAGGGGGCTATGGCTACACCTTC
V: TRBV18; size: once; D: TRBD1; J: TRBJ1-6; CDR3: CASSPNGQGNNSPLHF; DNA: TGTGCCAGCTCACCTAATGGACAGGGCAATAATTCACCCCTCCACTTT
V: TRBV6-5; size: NA; D: TRBD2; J: TRBJ2-5; CDR3: CASSNSRGGTGETQYF; DNA: TGTGCCAGCAGTAACTCCCGGGGGGGAACGGGAGAGACCCAGTACTTC
V: TRBV27; size: NA; D: NA; J: TRBJ2-3; CDR3: CASSWRNGGRTDTQYF; DNA: TGTGCCAGCAGTTGGCGTAACGGGGGGCGGACAGATACGCAGTATTTT
V: TRBV19; size: NA; D: NA; J: TRBJ2-5; CDR3: CASSREIQQETQYF; DNA: TGTGCAAGTAGTAGAGAGATACAACAAGAGACCCAGTACTTC
V: TRBV10-2; size: NA; D: NA; J: TRBJ1-2; CDR3: CASSEQGFGHGYTF; DNA: TGCGCCAGCAGTGAGCAGGGGTTCGGGCATGGCTACACCTTC
V: TRBV28; size: NA; D: NA; J: TRBJ1-2; CDR3: CASSSLGGAYGYTF; DNA: TGTGCCAGCAGTTCCCTCGGGGGGGCCTATGGCTACACCTTC